The 21 T cell receptor beta chains in this list originate from one sample, sequenced in a study of T cells after posttransplantation cyclophosphamide. Here immunoSEQ multiplex PCR was the method, and the copy in TCRdb shows in-frame clones only, minus some. The sample shows about 28,000 clones, about nine tenths of them seen only once. The sequencing sample was made of PBMCs. The origin of the receptors is a man in his fifties.

V is TRBV6-5 and J is TRBJ2-1, with D possibly being TRBD1 (6 bases). Trimming removed 6 bases at V and 5 bases at J, with 14 bases between. Germline V gene data show CDR1 as MNHEY and CDR2 as SVGAGI. This CDR3 comprises 14 residues. This chain's CDR3 is CASRKQGSHNEQFF. The CDR3 DNA sequence: TGTGCCAGCAGGAAACAGGGATCTCACAATGAGCAGTTCTTC.

The chain's CDR3 is CASSWDGRLAETQYF. The CDR3 nucleotides are TGCGCCAGCAGCTGGGACGGGAGGCTTGCGGAGACCCAGTACTTC. The chain uses TRBV5-1 and TRBJ2-5, with 7 nucleotides matching TRBD2. CDR3 length: 15 amino acids. Germline V CDR1 and CDR2: SGHRS, YFSETQ. The junction had 10 bases not matched to a gene; V was cut back by 3 bases and J by 5 bases.

This sequence joins TRBV4-1 and TRBJ2-7, with 9 positions matching TRBD1. Per germline, CDR1 MGHRA and CDR2 YSYEKL. V gave up 6 bases and J gave up 8 bases; unmatched junction bases: 8. The CDR3 contains 13 residues. The CDR3 region has the DNA TGCGCCAGCAGTCCGGACAGGGGTGTCAAGCAGTACTTC. This codes for CASSPDRGVKQYF.

The genes are TRBV13 and TRBJ2-5; 10 bases agree with TRBD2. With V trimmed by 0 bases and J by 1 base, 2 bases remained unmatched. Germline loops: CDR1 PRHDT, CDR2 FYEKMQ (reference sequence). The CDR3 loop spans 16 amino acids. CDR3 in amino acids: CASSLGSSGGQETQYF. DNA of the CDR3: TGTGCCAGCAGCTTAGGTTCTAGCGGGGGCCAAGAGACCCAGTACTTC.

V is TRBV28 and J is TRBJ1-4; 9 positions match TRBD1. The V gene's germline CDR1 is MDHEN and CDR2 SYDVKM. The CDR3 loop spans 15 amino acids. The V segment lost 6 bases and the J segment 6 bases; nucleotides outside the gene matches: 8. The CDR3 reads CASSQGGQGHEKLFF. CDR3 DNA: TGTGCCAGCAGCCAAGGGGGACAGGGTCATGAAAAACTGTTTTTT.

This clone has a handful of counts. The chain employs TRBV15 and TRBJ1-5, with 7 bases identical to TRBD1. V lost 4 bases, J lost 6 bases, and 6 bases stayed unmatched. This CDR3 spans 14 amino acids. Germline V gives CDR1 LNHNV, CDR2 YYDKDF (reference sequence). The CDR3: CATSNRGIGQPQHF. The DNA for the CDR3 is TGTGCCACCAGCAACAGGGGTATCGGTCAGCCCCAGCATTTT.

This chain joins TRBV6-1 and TRBJ1-4; 9 nucleotides agree with TRBD1. The germline V gene has CDR1 MNHNS and CDR2 SASEGT. V dropped 4 bases and J dropped 0; count of bases not matched to a gene: 6. The CDR3 runs 17 residues. The CDR3 DNA follows: TGTGCCAGCAGTGGGGGACAGGGAGGTCCAACTAATGAAAAACTGTTTTTT. Its translation: CASSGGQGGPTNEKLFF.

CDR3 DNA sequence: TGTGCCAGCAGCTTAGTGGAGCCCATGCAGTTCTTC. It yields the protein CASSLVEPMQFF. V gene TRBV7-9 combines with J gene TRBJ2-1; D gene ambiguous. Trimming cost V 1 base and J 12 bases, with 10 bases left between them. The CDR3 has 12 residues. Germline loops: CDR1 SEHNR, CDR2 FQNEAQ (reference sequence). The whole variable domain, remainder taken from reference TRBV7-9 and TRBJ2-1, is DTGVSQNPRHKITKRGQNVTFRCDPISEHNRLYWYRQTLGQGPEFLTYFQNEAQLEKSRLLSDRFSAERPKGSFSTLEIQRTEQGDSAMYLCASSLVEPMQFFGPGTRLTVL.

The V and J genes are TRBV27 and TRBJ2-1; TRBD1 matches at 8 bases. This CDR3 contains 15 residues. The ends lost 2 bases at V and 3 bases at J; junction bases unmatched: 3. The germline V gene has CDR1 MNHEY and CDR2 SMNVEV (reference sequence). CDR3 protein: CASSLRQGFYNEQFF. CDR3 DNA sequence: TGTGCCAGCAGTTTACGACAGGGGTTCTACAATGAGCAGTTCTTC.

The chain employs TRBV7-2 and TRBJ2-5; 7 positions match TRBD1. Per germline, CDR1 SGHTA and CDR2 FQGNSA. Trimming took 6 bases from V and 4 from J; bases not matched to a gene: 8. The CDR3 loop spans 14 amino acids. The CDR3: CASSRQGLRETQYF. The CDR3 region has the DNA TGTGCCAGCAGTCGACAGGGTCTACGAGAGACCCAGTACTTC.

The rearrangement links TRBV9 to TRBJ1-5, with D unclear. Germline loops: CDR1 SGDLS, CDR2 YYNGEE. V lost 4 bases, J lost 5 bases, and 7 bases lay in between. CDR3 size: 12 residues. The CDR3 sequence: CASSREYQPQHF. Written as DNA, the CDR3 is TGTGCCAGCAGCCGGGAGTATCAGCCCCAGCATTTT.

V is TRBV10-3 and J is TRBJ2-7; no firm D call. CDR3 length equals 13 residues. Germline-derived CDR1 and CDR2 are ENHRY and SYGVKD. The V end was cut by 0 bases, the J end by 4 bases, with 7 bases between. The CDR3 sequence: CAISESFRYEQYF. CDR3 sequence (DNA): TGTGCCATCAGTGAGTCTTTTCGGTACGAGCAGTACTTC.

Details on this clone: The germline gene is not matched at one end of the junction; a read error may be the cause. The rearrangement links TRBV5-1 to TRBJ1-2, with D hard to call. CDR1 is SGHRS, CDR2 YFSETQ, per germline. The CDR3 runs 13 residues. The chain's CDR3 is CASSPGSTGGYTF. As DNA, the CDR3 is TGTGCCAGCAGCCCGGGGAGTACGGGTGGCTACACCTTC.

The chain has TRBV6-6 and TRBJ1-1, with D possibly matching TRBD1 (6 bases). Trimming took off 4 bases at V and 5 bases at J, with 17 bases between the two ends. CDR3 length equals 15 residues. Per germline, CDR1 MNHNY and CDR2 SVGAGI (reference sequence). CDR3 in amino acids: CASSLDRPELTEAFF. The CDR3 nucleotides are TGTGCCAGCAGTTTAGACAGGCCAGAACTGACTGAAGCTTTCTTT.

The chain uses TRBV2 and TRBJ2-5; 7 nucleotides match TRBD2. The CDR3 sequence is 15 residues long. V lost 6 bases to trimming and J lost 5 bases; unmatched junction nucleotides: 12. Germline loops: CDR1 SNHLY, CDR2 FYNNEI. CDR3 region: CASRSGSSGRETQYF. CDR3 sequence (DNA): TGTGCCAGCAGAAGTGGCTCATCCGGGAGGGAGACCCAGTACTTC.

The V call is TRBV30, the J call TRBJ2-2; weak D call: TRBD2 (7 bases). The CDR3 has 14 residues. Trimming cost V 8 bases and J 4 bases, with 17 bases left between them. Germline V gene lookup returns CDR1 GTSNPN and CDR2 SVGIG (reference sequence). As DNA, the CDR3 is TGTGCCCTAGGGGGGGATGTATTCACCGGGGAGCTGTTTTTT. Protein product: CALGGDVFTGELFF. Full variable domain (missing parts from reference TRBV30 and TRBJ2-2): SQTIHQWPATLVQPVGSPLSLECTVEGTSNPNLYWYRQAAGRGLQLLFYSVGIGQISSEVPQNLSASRPQDRQFILSSKKLLLSDSGFYLCALGGDVFTGELFFGEGSRLTVL.

V is TRBV6-1 and J is TRBJ2-5; D may be TRBD1 (5 bases). This CDR3 region has 14 residues. Germline CDR1 and CDR2: MNHNS and SASEGT. The V and J ends lost 7 bases and 5 bases respectively, with 17 bases between them. The CDR3 region has the DNA TGTGCCAGCACTCAAGGGGCTAATCGGGAGACCCAGTACTTC. Encoded protein: CASTQGANRETQYF.

In DNA form, the CDR3 reads TGTGCCAGTAGTATAGTAACAGGGGACACCGGGGAGCTGTTTTTT. Translating it yields CASSIVTGDTGELFF. This chain links TRBV19 with TRBJ2-2; 7 nucleotides match TRBD1. V lost 1 base, J lost 3 bases, and 2 bases stayed unmatched. CDR3 size: 15 residues. From germline, CDR1 is LNHDA and CDR2 SQIVND (reference sequence).

This rearrangement joins TRBV28 to TRBJ1-5; perhaps TRBD1 as D (6 bases). V was trimmed by 2 bases and J by 7 bases, leaving 15 bases between them. CDR1 is MDHEN, CDR2 SYDVKM, per germline. CDR3 length: 15 amino acids. In nucleotides, the CDR3 is TGTGCCAGCAGTTTACTAACAGGGAACGGACAGCCCCAGCATTTT. Translated: CASSLLTGNGQPQHF.

The gene calls are TRBV5-1 and TRBJ1-1; 7 bases align to TRBD1. The CDR3 has 14 amino acids. CDR1 is SGHRS and CDR2 is YFSETQ in the germline V gene. The V gene end was trimmed by 2 bases and the J gene end by 4 bases; junction bases not matched to a gene: 5. DNA for the CDR3: TGCGCCAGCAGCTTCTCGACAGGGACCACTGAAGCTTTCTTT. It yields the protein CASSFSTGTTEAFF.

A single count supports this clone. This sequence joins TRBV11-2 and TRBJ2-7, with TRBD1 matching over 8 bases. Per the germline V gene, CDR1 is SGHAT and CDR2 is FQNNGV. The CDR3 contains 12 residues. The junction had 4 bases not matched to a gene; V was cut back by 5 bases and J by 7 bases. CDR3 amino acids: CASSTTGVEQYF. The DNA for the CDR3 is TGTGCCAGCAGCACGACAGGGGTTGAGCAGTACTTC. The full variable domain, in which reference TRBV11-2 and TRBJ2-7 provide the parts outside the CDR3, is EAGVAQSPRYKIIEKRQSVAFWCNPISGHATLYWYQQILGQGPKLLIQFQNNGVVDDSQLPKDRFSAERLKGVDSTLKIQPAKLEDSAVYLCASSTTGVEQYFGPGTRLTVT.